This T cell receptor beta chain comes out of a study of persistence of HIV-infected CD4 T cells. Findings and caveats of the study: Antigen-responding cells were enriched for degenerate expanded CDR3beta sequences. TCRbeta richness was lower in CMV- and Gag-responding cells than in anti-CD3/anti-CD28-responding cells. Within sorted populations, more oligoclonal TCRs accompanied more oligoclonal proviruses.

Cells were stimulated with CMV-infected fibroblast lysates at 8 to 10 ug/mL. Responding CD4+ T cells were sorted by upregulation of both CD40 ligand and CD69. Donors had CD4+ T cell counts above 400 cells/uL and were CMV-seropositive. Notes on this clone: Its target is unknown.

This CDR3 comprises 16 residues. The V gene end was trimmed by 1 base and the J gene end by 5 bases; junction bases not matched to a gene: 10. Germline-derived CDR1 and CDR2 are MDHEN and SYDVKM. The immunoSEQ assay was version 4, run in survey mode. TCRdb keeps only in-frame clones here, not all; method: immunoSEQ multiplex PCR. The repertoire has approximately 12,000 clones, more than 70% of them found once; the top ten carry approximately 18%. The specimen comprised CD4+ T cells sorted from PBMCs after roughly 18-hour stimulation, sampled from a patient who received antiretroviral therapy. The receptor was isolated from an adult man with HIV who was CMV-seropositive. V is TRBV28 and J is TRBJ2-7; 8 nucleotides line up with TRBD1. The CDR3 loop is CASSLSSGGAIHEQYF. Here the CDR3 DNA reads TGTGCCAGCAGTTTATCATCAGGGGGCGCGATCCACGAGCAGTACTTC.